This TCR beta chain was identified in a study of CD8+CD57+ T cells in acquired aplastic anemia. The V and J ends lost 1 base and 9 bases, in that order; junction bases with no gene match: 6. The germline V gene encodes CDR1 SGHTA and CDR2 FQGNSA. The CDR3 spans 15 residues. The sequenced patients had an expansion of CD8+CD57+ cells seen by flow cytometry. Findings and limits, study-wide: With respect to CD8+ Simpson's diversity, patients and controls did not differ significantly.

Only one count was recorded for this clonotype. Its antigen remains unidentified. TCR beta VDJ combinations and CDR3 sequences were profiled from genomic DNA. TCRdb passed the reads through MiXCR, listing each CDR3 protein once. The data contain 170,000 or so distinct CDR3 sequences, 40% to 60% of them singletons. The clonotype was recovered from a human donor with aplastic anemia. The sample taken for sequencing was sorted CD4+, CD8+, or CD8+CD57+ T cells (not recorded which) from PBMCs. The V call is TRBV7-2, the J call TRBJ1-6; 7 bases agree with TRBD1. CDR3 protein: CASSLGRQGGSPLHF. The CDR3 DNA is TGTGCCAGCAGCTTAGGCCGACAGGGCGGTTCACCCCTCCACTTT. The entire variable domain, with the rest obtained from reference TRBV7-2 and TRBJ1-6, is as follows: GAGVSQSPSNKVTEKGKDVELRCDPISGHTALYWYRQSLGQGLEFLIYFQGNSAPDKSGLPSDRFSAERTGGSVSTLTIQRTQQEDSAVYLCASSLGRQGGSPLHFGNGTRLTVT.